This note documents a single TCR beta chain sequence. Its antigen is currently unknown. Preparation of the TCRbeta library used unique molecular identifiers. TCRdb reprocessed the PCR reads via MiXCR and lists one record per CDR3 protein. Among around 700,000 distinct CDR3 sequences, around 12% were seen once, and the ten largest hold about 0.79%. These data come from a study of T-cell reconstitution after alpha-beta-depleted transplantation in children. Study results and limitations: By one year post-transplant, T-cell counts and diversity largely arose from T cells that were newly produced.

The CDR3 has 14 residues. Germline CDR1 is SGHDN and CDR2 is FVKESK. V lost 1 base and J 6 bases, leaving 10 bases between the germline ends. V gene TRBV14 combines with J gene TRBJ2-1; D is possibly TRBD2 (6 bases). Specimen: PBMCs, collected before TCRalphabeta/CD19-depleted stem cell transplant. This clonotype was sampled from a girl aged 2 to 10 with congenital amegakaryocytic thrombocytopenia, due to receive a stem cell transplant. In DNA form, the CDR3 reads TGTGCCAGCAGCCAAGTGGTAGCGGCCAATGAGCAGTTCTTC. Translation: CASSQVVAANEQFF.